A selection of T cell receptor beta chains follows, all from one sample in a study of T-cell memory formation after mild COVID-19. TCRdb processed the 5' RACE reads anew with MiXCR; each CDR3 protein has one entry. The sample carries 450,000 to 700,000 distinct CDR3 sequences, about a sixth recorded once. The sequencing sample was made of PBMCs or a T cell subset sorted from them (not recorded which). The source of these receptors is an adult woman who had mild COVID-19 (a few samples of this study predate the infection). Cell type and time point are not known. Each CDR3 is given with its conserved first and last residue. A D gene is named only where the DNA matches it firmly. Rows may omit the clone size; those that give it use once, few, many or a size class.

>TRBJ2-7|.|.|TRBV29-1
CSVRYTTSQGGEQYF
TGCAGCGTCCGTTATACGACTAGCCAGGGGGGCGAGCAGTACTTC
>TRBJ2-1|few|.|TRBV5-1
CASSLFQNPDEQFF
TGCGCCAGCAGCTTGTTCCAAAACCCAGATGAGCAGTTCTTC
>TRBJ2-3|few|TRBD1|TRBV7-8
CASSLTPAPGQATDTQYF
TGTGCCAGCAGCTTGACGCCGGCCCCGGGACAGGCCACAGATACGCAGTATTTT
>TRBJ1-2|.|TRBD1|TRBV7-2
CASSRDGTGGRLSSTF
TGTGCCAGCAGCCGAGATGGGACAGGGGGTAGGTTGTCCTCCACCTTC
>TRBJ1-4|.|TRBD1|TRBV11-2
CASRSNRDRGLKLFF
TGTGCCAGCAGATCGAACCGGGACAGGGGGCTAAAACTGTTTTTT
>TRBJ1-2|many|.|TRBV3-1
CASSQGGFGGGYTF
TGTGCCAGCAGCCAAGGCGGGTTTGGAGGGGGCTACACCTTC
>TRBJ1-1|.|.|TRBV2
CASSEAGGRGSTEAFF
TGTGCCAGCAGTGAAGCGGGAGGCAGGGGTTCCACTGAAGCTTTCTTT
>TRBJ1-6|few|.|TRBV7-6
CASSLATGLDSPLHF
TGTGCCAGCAGCTTAGCCACAGGATTGGATTCACCCCTCCACTTT
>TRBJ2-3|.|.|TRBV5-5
CASSLPKGTDTQYF
TGTGCCAGCAGCTTGCCGAAGGGGACAGATACGCAGTATTTT
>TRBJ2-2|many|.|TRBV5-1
CASSLAEGAGELFF
TGCGCCAGCAGCTTGGCCGAGGGGGCCGGGGAGCTGTTTTTT
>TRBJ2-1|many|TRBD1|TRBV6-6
CASRVGTGGNEQFF
TGTGCCAGCAGGGTCGGGACAGGGGGCAATGAGCAGTTCTTC
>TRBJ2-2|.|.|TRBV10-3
CAISESHSGELFF
TGTGCCATCAGTGAGTCGCACTCCGGGGAGCTGTTTTTT
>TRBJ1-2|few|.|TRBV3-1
CASSTSTYGYTF
TGTGCCAGCAGTACATCCACCTATGGCTACACCTTC
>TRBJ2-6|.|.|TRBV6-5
CASSLTRNNVLTF
TGTGCCAGCAGTTTAACACGAAACAACGTCCTGACTTTC
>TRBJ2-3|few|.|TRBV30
CAWAGGAPDTQYF
TGTGCCTGGGCGGGCGGGGCTCCAGATACGCAGTATTTT
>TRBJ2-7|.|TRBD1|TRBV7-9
CASSLVRQGDEQYF
TGTGCCAGCAGCTTAGTCCGCCAGGGGGACGAGCAGTACTTC
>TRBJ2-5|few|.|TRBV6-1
CASSEHAETQYF
TGTGCCAGCAGTGAGCATGCTGAGACCCAGTACTTC
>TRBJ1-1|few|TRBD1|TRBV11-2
CASSYGQVKDTEAFF
TGTGCCAGCAGCTATGGACAGGTTAAAGACACTGAAGCTTTCTTT
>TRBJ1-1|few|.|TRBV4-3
CASSQVTLDRSNTEAFF
TGCGCCAGCAGCCAAGTAACCTTAGACAGGTCCAACACTGAAGCTTTCTTT
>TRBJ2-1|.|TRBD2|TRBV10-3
CAISLALAGINNEQFF
TGTGCCATCAGCCTGGCCCTAGCGGGAATTAACAATGAGCAGTTCTTC
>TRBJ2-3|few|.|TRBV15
CATSRDKSGYTDTQYF
TGTGCCACCAGCAGAGATAAGAGCGGATACACAGATACGCAGTATTTT
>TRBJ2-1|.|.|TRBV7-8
CASSLTGTQGEQFF
TGTGCCAGCAGCTTAACCGGGACCCAGGGTGAGCAGTTCTTC
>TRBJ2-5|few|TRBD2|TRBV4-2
CASSQDGGLAGQETQYF
TGTGCCAGCAGCCAAGATGGAGGACTAGCGGGCCAAGAGACCCAGTACTTC
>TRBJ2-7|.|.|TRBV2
CASSVFVGHTYEQYF
TGTGCCAGCAGCGTCTTCGTGGGGCATACCTACGAGCAGTACTTC
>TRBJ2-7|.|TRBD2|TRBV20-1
CSAQGGTSGGSSYEQYF
TGCAGTGCCCAAGGGGGGACTAGCGGGGGAAGCTCCTACGAGCAGTACTTC
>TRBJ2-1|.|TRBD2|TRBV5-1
CASKTSGDYNEQFF
TGCGCCAGCAAGACTAGCGGGGATTACAATGAGCAGTTCTTC
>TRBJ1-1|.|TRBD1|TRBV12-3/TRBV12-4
CASSTGGGDTEAFF
TGTGCCAGCAGCACAGGGGGCGGAGACACTGAAGCTTTCTTT
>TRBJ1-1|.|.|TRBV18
CASSASRGNTEAFF
TGTGCCAGCTCAGCCTCCAGGGGGAACACTGAAGCTTTCTTT
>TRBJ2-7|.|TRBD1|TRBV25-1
CASSDWTGEDEQYF
TGTGCCAGCAGTGACTGGACAGGGGAGGACGAGCAGTACTTC
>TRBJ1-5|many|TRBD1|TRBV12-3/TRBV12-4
CASSPQGANQPQHF
TGTGCCAGCAGTCCCCAGGGGGCTAATCAGCCCCAGCATTTT
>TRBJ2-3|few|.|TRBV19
CASSPDGGDTQYF
TGTGCCAGTAGTCCGGACGGGGGAGATACGCAGTATTTT
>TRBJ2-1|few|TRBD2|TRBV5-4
CASGSGGGVYNEQFF
TGTGCCAGCGGATCGGGGGGAGGGGTCTACAATGAGCAGTTCTTC
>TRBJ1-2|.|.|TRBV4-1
CASSQERRTAYGYTF
TGCGCCAGCAGCCAGGAACGACGGACCGCCTATGGCTACACCTTC
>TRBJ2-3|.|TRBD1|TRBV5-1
CASSLDPDRVSTDTQYF
TGCGCCAGCAGCTTGGACCCGGACAGGGTCAGCACAGATACGCAGTATTTT
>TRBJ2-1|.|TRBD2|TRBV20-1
CSARDSPGLAGHGQFF
TGCAGTGCTAGAGACTCGCCGGGACTAGCGGGTCACGGGCAGTTCTTC
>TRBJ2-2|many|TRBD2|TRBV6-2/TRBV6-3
CASILTPGLGATGELFF
TGTGCCAGCATTTTAACCCCGGGACTAGGGGCCACCGGGGAGCTGTTTTTT
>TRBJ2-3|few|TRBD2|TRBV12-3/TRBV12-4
CASSRPGLATTDTQYF
TGTGCCAGCAGTCGACCGGGACTAGCCACCACAGATACGCAGTATTTT
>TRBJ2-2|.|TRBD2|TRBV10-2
CASTTGLAGGNTGELFF
TGCGCCAGCACTACGGGACTAGCGGGAGGCAACACCGGGGAGCTGTTTTTT
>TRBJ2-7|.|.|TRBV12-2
CASRTWTSLRDEQYF
TGTGCAAGTCGCACTTGGACCTCCCTGCGAGACGAGCAGTACTTC
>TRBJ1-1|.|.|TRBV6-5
CASTVAGLGTEAFF
TGTGCCAGCACAGTGGCGGGTCTCGGCACTGAAGCTTTCTTT
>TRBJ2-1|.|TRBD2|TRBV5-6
CASRHRTSGVIRGEQFF
TGTGCCAGCAGACATAGGACTAGCGGGGTCATCCGCGGTGAGCAGTTCTTC
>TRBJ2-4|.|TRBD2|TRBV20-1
CSAQNSGRAKNIQYF
TGCAGTGCTCAAAATAGCGGGAGGGCCAAAAACATTCAGTACTTC
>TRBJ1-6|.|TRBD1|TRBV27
CASSWDSDPYNSPLHF
TGTGCCAGCAGTTGGGACAGCGATCCCTATAATTCACCCCTCCACTTT
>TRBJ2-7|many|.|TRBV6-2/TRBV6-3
CASLPARGGKSYEQYF
TGTGCCAGCTTGCCTGCCCGAGGAGGAAAGTCCTACGAGCAGTACTTC
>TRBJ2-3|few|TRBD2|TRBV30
CAWGGLAGVSTDTQYF
TGTGCCTGGGGCGGACTAGCGGGGGTTAGCACAGATACGCAGTATTTT
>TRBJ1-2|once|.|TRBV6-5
CASSYPSGYGYTF
TGTGCCAGCAGTTATCCCTCCGGCTATGGCTACACCTTC
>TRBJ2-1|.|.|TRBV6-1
CASSEGRALYNEQFF
TGTGCCAGCAGTGAAGGCAGGGCCCTCTACAATGAGCAGTTCTTC
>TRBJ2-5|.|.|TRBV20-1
CSSAGGQETQYF
TGCAGTAGCGCGGGTGGGCAGGAGACCCAGTACTTC
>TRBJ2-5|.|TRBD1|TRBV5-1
CASSIETGGFGETQYF
TGCGCCAGCAGCATAGAGACAGGGGGCTTTGGAGAGACCCAGTACTTC